A single sample gave rise to the 21 T cell receptor beta chains below, sequenced in a study of T cells in Graves' hyperthyroidism and ophthalmopathy (dated by TCRdb to between 2019 and 2020). Receptor amplification or capture employed multiplex PCR. The listed sequencing device is Illumina HiSeq 2000. Amplification of TCR beta CDR3 regions was carried out from RNA transcripts. The TCR CDR3 was subjected to a first round of RT-PCR using the HTBI primer set and the Qiagen OneStep RT-PCR kit. The public reads were reanalyzed by TCRdb: fastp trimming at Q25, MiXCR alignment, in-frame beta chains only. Merged by CDR3 protein, the rows form single entries marked with the most common genes and DNA. The sample table contains more than 300,000 distinct CDR3 sequences; only one count was recorded for around 18% of them. The ten most abundant clones make up 40% of the sample. Material: blood. The source of these receptors is a man younger than 35 with Graves' ophthalmopathy.

This clonotype showed up many times. The CDR3 bases are TGCGCCAGCAGCGTGGGACAGCCGAACTACGAGCAGTACTTC. It codes for CASSVGQPNYEQYF. The chain couples TRBV5-1 to TRBJ2-7, with 7 positions matching TRBD1. Trimming took 4 bases from V and 3 from J; bases not matched to a gene: 7. Germline V gives CDR1 SGHRS, CDR2 YFSETQ. This CDR3 region has 14 residues.

This clonotype was recorded a few times. The rearrangement joins TRBV18 to TRBJ1-1; D gene ambiguous. Germline V gene sequence: CDR1 KGHSH, CDR2 LQKENI. Between the trimmed V and J ends, which lost 1 base and 0 bases, there was a span of 15 bases. The CDR3 runs to 17 residues. The CDR3 spells CASSPRPYDTLNTEAFF. Written as DNA, the CDR3 is TGTGCCAGCTCACCACGACCTTATGACACTTTGAACACTGAAGCTTTCTTT.

Ten or more counts support this clonotype. V and J are TRBV6-1 and TRBJ1-1; 7 positions agree with TRBD1. The length of the CDR3 is 16 residues. Germline CDR1 is MNHNS and CDR2 is SASEGT. The junction had 9 bases not matched to a gene; V was cut back by 5 bases and J by 0 bases. In nucleotides, the CDR3 is TGTGCCAGCAGTCCGACAGGGAGCCTGATGAACACTGAAGCTTTCTTT. The encoded protein is CASSPTGSLMNTEAFF.

This clonotype showed up many times. The chain joins TRBV20-1 to TRBJ1-5; 8 bases line up with TRBD1. CDR3 length equals 14 residues. The V and J ends lost 5 bases and 7 bases, in that order; junction bases with no gene match: 10. Per germline, CDR1 DFQATT and CDR2 SNEGSKA (reference sequence). This CDR3 reads CSASRGPAGQPQHF. DNA for the CDR3: TGCAGTGCTTCCAGGGGGCCAGCTGGACAGCCCCAGCATTTT.

This clonotype has a count of ten or more. The gene calls are TRBV18 and TRBJ1-1, with TRBD1 matching 9 bases. The CDR3 consists of 14 residues. Germline values: CDR1 KGHSH, CDR2 LQKENI. V was pared by 6 bases and J by 7 bases, with 9 bases of the junction left unmatched. The CDR3 region is CASSPEGGQGEAFF. As DNA, the CDR3 is TGTGCCAGCTCTCCAGAGGGGGGACAGGGTGAAGCTTTCTTT. The whole variable domain, filled in from reference TRBV18 and TRBJ1-1, reads NAGVMQNPRHLVRRRGQEARLRCSPMKGHSHVYWYRQLPEEGLKFMVYLQKENIIDESGMPKERFSAEFPKEGPSILRIQQVVRGDSAAYFCASSPEGGQGEAFFGQGTRLTVV.

This clonotype was observed a handful of times. The chain employs TRBV20-1 and TRBJ2-1; D unresolved. Germline loops: CDR1 DFQATT, CDR2 SNEGSKA (reference sequence). This CDR3 spans 11 amino acids. The V end was cut by 5 bases, the J end by 7 bases, with 9 bases between. CDR3 nucleotide sequence: TGCAGTGCTCCCCTGTCGAATGAGCAGTTCTTC. Its protein product is CSAPLSNEQFF.

The table lists this clonotype with many counts. The genes are TRBV10-3 and TRBJ2-3, with a weak D call TRBD1 (6 bases). The CDR3 spans 13 residues. Trimming shortened V by 1 base and J by 6 bases, and 8 bases separated the two germline ends. Germline CDR1 ENHRY, CDR2 SYGVKD. The CDR3 DNA reads as TGTGCCATCAGTGAGTGGACAGCCGATACGCAGTATTTT. The encoded protein is CAISEWTADTQYF.

V usage is TRBV28 and J usage is TRBJ2-1; possibly TRBD2 for D (6 bases). The CDR3 sequence is 16 residues long. Trimming pared 2 bases from V and 5 bases from J, leaving 16 bases between. Germline V lookup: CDR1 MDHEN, CDR2 SYDVKM. Written as DNA, the CDR3 is TGTGCCAGCAGTTTAGTGGGAGGTGCCGCCAACAATGAGCAGTTCTTC. Its translation is CASSLVGGAANNEQFF.

In this sample, this clonotype turned up many times. The rearrangement links TRBV20-1 to TRBJ1-1, with unresolved D. Trimming left V 3 bases short and J 4 bases short, with 6 bases between. Germline values: CDR1 DFQATT, CDR2 SNEGSKA (reference sequence). CDR3 length: 11 residues. This CDR3 is CSARLGTEAFF. Here the CDR3 DNA reads TGCAGTGCTAGGCTGGGCACTGAAGCTTTCTTT.

This chain uses TRBV5-1 with TRBJ2-2, with 9 bases lining up with TRBD1. The CDR3 length is 15 residues. Per germline, CDR1 SGHRS and CDR2 YFSETQ. V shed 4 bases, J shed 6 bases, and the junction held 7 bases outside the gene matches. CDR3 bases: TGCGCCAGCAGCCCCTCCGGGACAGGGTCCGGGGAGCTGTTTTTT. This encodes CASSPSGTGSGELFF.

The V call is TRBV19, the J call TRBJ1-3, with unresolved D. V gave up 3 bases and J gave up 0 bases, with 18 bases separating them. The CDR3 sequence is 18 residues long. CDR1 and CDR2 (germline): LNHDA, SQIVND (reference sequence). DNA of the CDR3: TGTGCCAGTAGTATTGTTGTAGGGCAGCTGGGCTCTGGAAACACCATATATTTT. Its translation is CASSIVVGQLGSGNTIYF.

This clonotype was counted ten times or more. Its ends do not fully match the called genes, so a read error is possible. V is TRBV9 and J is TRBJ1-2; tentatively, D is TRBD1 (5 bases). The CDR3 extends over 16 amino acids. The germline V gene encodes CDR1 SGDLS and CDR2 YYNGEE. The DNA of the CDR3 is TGTGCCAGCAGCGTTCTCAGCGAAGGGACTAAGTATGGCTACACCTTC. This sequence encodes CASSVLSEGTKYGYTF.

This clonotype was detected many times. The chain links TRBV7-8 to TRBJ1-5; the D gene is possibly TRBD1 (5 bases). This CDR3 contains 15 residues. Germline lookup yields CDR1 SGHVS and CDR2 FQNEAQ. V dropped 5 bases and J dropped 2 bases, with 13 bases sitting between them. The CDR3 sequence is CASSLQGVGNQPQHF. The CDR3 DNA reads as TGTGCCAGCAGCCTCCAGGGCGTAGGCAATCAGCCCCAGCATTTT.

This clonotype appeared many times. This chain joins TRBV6-1 and TRBJ1-6; TRBD1 matches 9 bases. Germline lookup yields CDR1 MNHNS and CDR2 SASEGT. Unmatched junction bases numbered 1, after V lost 5 bases and J lost 8 bases. The CDR3 has 13 residues. In nucleotides, the CDR3 is TGTGCCAGCAGTACAGGGGGCGATTCACCCCTCCACTTT. It yields the protein CASSTGGDSPLHF.

This clonotype was detected only a few times. CDR3 sequence reads: CASSLVAQVAGVYNEQFF. DNA of the CDR3: TGTGCCAGCAGCTTAGTCGCTCAAGTTGCGGGGGTCTACAATGAGCAGTTCTTC. V and J are TRBV7-6 and TRBJ2-1, with 7 bases aligning to TRBD2. Germline CDR1 SGHVS, CDR2 FNYEAQ. V trimming: 1 base; J trimming: 3 bases; junction bases outside the gene matches: 12. CDR3 size: 18 residues.

This clonotype was recorded a few times. The CDR3 DNA follows: TGTGCCACCAGCAGATACCCGGCAGGGTTGACCTTC. Protein product: CATSRYPAGLTF. This chain joins TRBV15 and TRBJ1-2; a possible D gene is TRBD1 (5 bases). The CDR3 is 12 amino acids. From germline, CDR1 is LNHNV and CDR2 YYDKDF (reference sequence). The V end was cut by 2 bases, the J end by 14 bases, with 15 bases between. Full variable domain (missing parts from reference TRBV15 and TRBJ1-2): DAMVIQNPRYQVTQFGKPVTLSCSQTLNHNVMYWYQQKSSQAPKLLFHYYDKDFNNEADTPDNFQSRRPNTSFCFLDIRSPGLGDTAMYLCATSRYPAGLTFGSGTRLTVV.

The chain employs TRBV19 and TRBJ2-3; 9 bases map to TRBD1. The trim removed 7 bases at V and 4 bases at J, leaving 6 bases unmatched. The length of the CDR3 is 14 residues. CDR1 is LNHDA, CDR2 SQIVND, per germline (reference sequence). As DNA, the CDR3 is TGTGCCAGTACCGGGACAGGGATCCCAGATACGCAGTATTTT. This translates into CASTGTGIPDTQYF.

This clonotype came up a few times. The chain couples TRBV6-1 to TRBJ2-6; D gene unclear. CDR1 and CDR2 (germline): MNHNS, SASEGT. CDR3 size: 15 residues. V was cut by 7 bases and J by 3 bases, with 13 bases left in between. The CDR3 here is CASNQEFNGANVLTF. For the CDR3, the DNA is TGTGCCAGCAACCAGGAGTTTAATGGGGCCAACGTCCTGACTTTC.

There are many counts of this clonotype. The chain employs TRBV6-1 and TRBJ2-5; D may be TRBD2 (6 bases). Germline V gene lookup returns CDR1 MNHNS and CDR2 SASEGT. V was trimmed by 7 bases and J by 2 bases, leaving 17 bases between them. This CDR3 spans 15 amino acids. CDR3 loop: CASKPFRAGQETQYF. The DNA for the CDR3 is TGTGCCAGCAAACCCTTTCGGGCGGGACAAGAGACCCAGTACTTC.

CDR3 amino acids: CASSALPAQGRNTEAFF. CDR3 nucleotides: TGTGCCAGCAGCGCCCTACCCGCGCAGGGGAGGAACACTGAAGCTTTCTTT. The chain has TRBV2 and TRBJ1-1; possibly TRBD1 for D (6 bases). The V gene lost 6 bases and the J gene lost 1 base, with 21 bases spanning the gap. This CDR3 is built from 17 residues. CDR1 is SNHLY and CDR2 is FYNNEI in the germline V gene.

There are many counts of this clonotype. V and J are TRBV7-8 and TRBJ2-1; 8 bases align to TRBD2. This CDR3 has 16 amino acids. The germline gives CDR1 SGHVS, CDR2 FQNEAQ. With 3 bases clipped from V and 8 bases from J, the junction kept 12 bases outside the gene matches. CDR3 sequence reads: CASSLNNGGAWYEQFF. CDR3 coding DNA: TGTGCCAGCAGCTTGAATAACGGGGGGGCTTGGTATGAGCAGTTCTTC.